What follows are 19 T cell receptor beta chains derived from one specimen sequenced in a study of T cells in Graves' hyperthyroidism and ophthalmopathy. RNA transcripts gave rise to amplified TCR beta CDR3 regions. A set of HTBI primers served as the primers for a first-round RT-PCR of the TCR CDR3. TCRdb re-called the multiplex PCR reads through MiXCR, storing one row per CDR3 protein. Here the sample spans a few hundred thousand distinct CDR3 sequences, about a sixth being singletons. The sequenced sample was blood. The receptors here all came from a woman aged 25 to 39 with Graves' hyperthyroidism.

This clonotype was picked up many times. The chain links TRBV20-1 to TRBJ2-7; 8 nucleotides match TRBD1. This CDR3 is built from 13 residues. Germline loops: CDR1 DFQATT, CDR2 SNEGSKA (reference sequence). The V gene end was trimmed by 6 bases and the J gene end by 3 bases; junction bases not matched to a gene: 7. DNA of the CDR3: TGCAGTGCCCTCGGACAGGGCATCTACGAGCAGTACTTC. It is translated as CSALGQGIYEQYF.

This clonotype was observed a few times. The chain couples TRBV28 to TRBJ1-5; D remains unclear. The CDR3 extends over 13 amino acids. Germline V gene data show CDR1 as MDHEN and CDR2 as SYDVKM. V lost 2 bases, J lost 3 bases, and 5 bases lay in between. This chain's CDR3 is CASSLLFNQPQHF. DNA of the CDR3: TGTGCCAGCAGTTTACTCTTCAATCAGCCCCAGCATTTT. Combining the CDR3 with reference TRBV28 and TRBJ1-5 gives the whole variable domain DVKVTQSSRYLVKRTGEKVFLECVQDMDHENMFWYRQDPGLGLRLIYFSYDVKMKEKGDIPEGYSVSREKKERFSLILESASTNQTSMYLCASSLLFNQPQHFGDGTRLSIL.

This clonotype has at least ten counts. This chain joins TRBV27 and TRBJ1-4, with D possibly matching TRBD1 (5 bases). The germline CDR1 and CDR2 sequences are MNHEY and SMNVEV (reference sequence). CDR3 length: 13 amino acids. Trimming removed 5 bases at V and 8 bases at J, with 12 bases between. The CDR3 sequence is CASSTGEREKLFF. CDR3 in DNA: TGTGCCAGCAGTACGGGGGAACGAGAAAAACTGTTTTTT.

This clonotype occurred many times. The chain uses TRBV30 and TRBJ2-7; D gene ambiguous. Germline V gene lookup returns CDR1 GTSNPN and CDR2 SVGIG (reference sequence). Trimming took 1 base from V and 2 from J, leaving 12 bases between them. The CDR3 sequence is 14 residues long. The CDR3 reads CAWSGGRPPYEQYF. CDR3 in DNA: TGTGCCTGGAGTGGAGGCAGGCCCCCCTACGAGCAGTACTTC.

This clonotype was picked up many times. The chain recombines TRBV20-1 with TRBJ2-1, with 11 bases fitting TRBD2. Germline values: CDR1 DFQATT, CDR2 SNEGSKA (reference sequence). The CDR3 has 16 amino acids. The J segment lost 8 bases and the V segment lost 3 bases, leaving 12 bases of the junction unmatched. CDR3: CSARSGTSGSRYEQFF. CDR3 sequence (DNA): TGCAGTGCTAGGAGCGGAACTAGCGGGAGTCGCTATGAGCAGTTCTTC.

This clonotype was found a few times. The V and J genes are TRBV15 and TRBJ2-7; 10 nucleotides agree with TRBD1. J gave up 2 bases and V 3 bases, and 1 base lay outside the gene matches. The germline gives CDR1 LNHNV, CDR2 YYDKDF (reference sequence). The CDR3 is made up of 14 amino acids. The CDR3 sequence is CATSRGTGAYEQYF. The CDR3 DNA reads TGTGCCACCAGCAGGGGGACAGGGGCCTACGAGCAGTACTTC.

This clonotype was seen a handful of times. The rearrangement links TRBV6-1 to TRBJ2-3; either TRBD1 or TRBD2 may supply D (5 bases each). The CDR3 is 12 amino acids. Germline V gives CDR1 MNHNS, CDR2 SASEGT. The germline V and J ends were trimmed by 9 bases and 6 bases, with 13 bases remaining between them. The CDR3, as DNA: TGTGCCAGTGGGGGAAGTAAGGATACGCAGTATTTT. Its protein is CASGGSKDTQYF.

The genes are TRBV12-3 or TRBV12-4 and TRBJ2-7; D gene ambiguous. V was pared by 5 bases and J by 2 bases, with 4 bases between. CDR3 length: 11 amino acids. The CDR3 here is CASSDAYEQYF. CDR3 sequence (DNA): TGTGCCAGCAGTGATGCCTACGAGCAGTACTTC.

This clonotype has a count of ten or more. V is TRBV20-1 and J is TRBJ2-1; 7 bases line up with TRBD2. Germline loops: CDR1 DFQATT, CDR2 SNEGSKA (reference sequence). The CDR3 covers 16 residues. Trimming removed 3 bases from V and 3 bases from J; junction bases left unmatched: 11. CDR3 sequence: CSASSPVLADYNEQFF. CDR3 nucleotide sequence: TGCAGTGCTAGTTCCCCTGTCCTAGCGGACTACAATGAGCAGTTCTTC.

The gene calls are TRBV19 and TRBJ1-1; D perhaps matches TRBD1 (6 bases). This CDR3 has 13 amino acids. From germline, CDR1 is LNHDA and CDR2 SQIVND (reference sequence). Between the trimmed V and J ends, which lost 11 bases and 0 bases, there was a span of 13 bases. The CDR3, as DNA: TGTGCCTCCCTAGGGGGTATGAACACTGAAGCTTTCTTT. Translation: CASLGGMNTEAFF.

This clonotype came up many times. The chain carries TRBV3-1 and TRBJ1-2, with a possible D match to TRBD1 (6 bases). This CDR3 region has 16 residues. V lost 1 base to trimming and J lost 1 base, with 13 bases between them. CDR1 is LGHDT, CDR2 YNNKEL, per germline (reference sequence). The CDR3 bases are TGTGCCAGCAGCCAAGTTGAAGGGGGGCGTAACTATGGCTACACCTTC. Encoded protein: CASSQVEGGRNYGYTF.

In this sample, this clonotype turned up many times. The chain links TRBV3-1 to TRBJ1-2; D perhaps matches TRBD1 (5 bases). The CDR3 has 14 amino acids. CDR1 and CDR2 from the germline V gene are LGHDT and YNNKEL (reference sequence). Trimming took 3 bases from V and 6 from J, leaving 14 bases between them. The DNA for the CDR3 is TGTGCCAGCAGCCAGGCGGGACCACCCAATGGCTACACCTTC. Translation: CASSQAGPPNGYTF.

A note on this clonotype: Given a much more abundant clone one base away, this may be a read error. The rearrangement joins TRBV5-1 to TRBJ2-7; 11 nucleotides line up with TRBD1. This CDR3 is built from 16 residues. CDR1 is SGHRS and CDR2 is YFSETQ in the germline V gene. The J segment lost 2 bases and the V segment lost 3 bases, leaving 7 bases of the junction unmatched. DNA for the CDR3: TGCGCCAGCAGCTCGCGTTGGACAGGGGGCACCTACGAGCAGTACTTC. It is translated as CASSSRWTGGTYEQYF.

This clonotype was found many times. The rearrangement joins TRBV6-1 to TRBJ1-2; unclear D gene. The germline V gene encodes CDR1 MNHNS and CDR2 SASEGT. V was clipped by 7 bases and J by 3 bases, with 12 bases between them. The CDR3 loop spans 13 amino acids. CDR3 DNA sequence: TGTGCCAGCACCGAGGAAGGGTACTATGGCTACACCTTC. Its translation: CASTEEGYYGYTF.

Ten or more counts support this clonotype. The CDR3 here is CSAPIRREDNEQFF. DNA of the CDR3: TGCAGTGCTCCAATAAGGCGGGAGGACAATGAGCAGTTCTTC. The J gene is TRBJ2-1, the V gene TRBV20-1; 8 bases line up with TRBD2. Germline-derived CDR1 and CDR2 are DFQATT and SNEGSKA (reference sequence). CDR3 length: 14 residues. J gave up 5 bases and V 5 bases, and 8 bases lay outside the gene matches.

The rearrangement uses TRBV29-1 and TRBJ2-1; 10 nucleotides match TRBD2. From germline, CDR1 is SQVTM and CDR2 ANQGSEA. The CDR3 totals 12 residues. J was trimmed by 7 bases and V by 7 bases; bases with no gene match: 4. CDR3 residues: CSARLAGNEQFF. DNA for the CDR3: TGCAGCGCTAGACTAGCGGGTAATGAGCAGTTCTTC.

This clonotype was recorded many times. V and J are TRBV3-1 and TRBJ2-5, with a weak D call TRBD1 (6 bases). Germline V gene lookup returns CDR1 LGHDT and CDR2 YNNKEL (reference sequence). Trimming shortened V by 3 bases and J by 3 bases, and 17 bases separated the two germline ends. The CDR3 extends over 16 amino acids. The CDR3 loop reads CASSHGASRGEETQYF. The CDR3 bases are TGTGCCAGCAGCCATGGTGCCTCCAGGGGAGAAGAGACCCAGTACTTC.

A few counts support this clonotype. The V and J genes are TRBV20-1 and TRBJ1-5; no clear D. The CDR3 consists of 16 residues. V was trimmed by 2 bases and J by 0 bases, leaving 14 bases between them. CDR1 and CDR2 from the germline V gene are DFQATT and SNEGSKA (reference sequence). CDR3 bases: TGCAGTGCTAGAAAACAAGGAGGGATTAGCAATCAGCCCCAGCATTTT. Translation: CSARKQGGISNQPQHF.

This clonotype was detected ten times or more. This chain links TRBV12-3 or TRBV12-4 with TRBJ2-3; 11 positions agree with TRBD2. Germline trimming cut 1 base from V and 1 base from J; bases unmatched to any gene: 4. CDR3 length: 17 amino acids. This chain's CDR3 is CASSLVISGRGTDTQYF. The CDR3 DNA reads as TGTGCCAGCAGTTTAGTTATTAGCGGGAGGGGCACAGATACGCAGTATTTT.